The 27 T cell receptor beta chains reported below all come from one sample, sequenced in a study of Ad26.COV2.S vaccination and SARS-CoV-2 variants. Profiling relied on immunoSEQ multiplex PCR, and the TCRdb table lists in-frame clones only, not all of them. Among about 460,000 clones, about 88% were seen once, and the ten largest hold about 1.5%. The sample's treatment: around 19 received Ad26.COV2.S at low or high dose, single or two shots; 5 received placebo; per-sample allocation not given. All samples were drawn on day 63, counting from the first vaccine or placebo injection. This sample comprised peripheral blood, obtained in a trial of Ad26.COV2.S vaccine versus placebo. The origin of the receptors is a person aged 18-65 years who received the Ad26.COV2.S COVID-19 vaccine or a placebo.

The rearrangement links TRBV20-1 to TRBJ1-1, with D hard to call. CDR3 length: 12 residues. Germline assignment: CDR1 DFQATT and CDR2 SNEGSKA (reference sequence). V lost 3 bases and J 2 bases, leaving 7 bases between the germline ends. The CDR3 DNA follows: TGCAGTGCTAGTATGGGAAACACTGAAGCTTTCTTT. Translating gives CSASMGNTEAFF.

The J gene is TRBJ2-3, the V gene TRBV11-2, with TRBD1 matching 7 bases. The germline gives CDR1 SGHAT, CDR2 FQNNGV. After removal of 4 bases from V and 3 bases from J, the junction contained 4 bases not matched to a gene. This CDR3 contains 14 residues. CDR3 sequence reads: CASSSRQGTDTQYF. In nucleotides, the CDR3 is TGTGCCAGCAGCTCACGACAGGGAACAGATACGCAGTATTTT. Using reference TRBV11-2 and TRBJ2-3 for the parts outside the CDR3, the full variable domain is EAGVAQSPRYKIIEKRQSVAFWCNPISGHATLYWYQQILGQGPKLLIQFQNNGVVDDSQLPKDRFSAERLKGVDSTLKIQPAKLEDSAVYLCASSSRQGTDTQYFGPGTRLTVL.

The J gene is TRBJ2-1, the V gene TRBV6-4; D may match TRBD1 or TRBD2 (5 bases each). The V end lost 4 bases, the J end lost 1 base, and 11 bases lay between the germline ends. The CDR3 is 15 residues long. In germline, CDR1 is MRHNA, CDR2 SNTAGT. CDR3 in DNA: TGTGCCAGCAGTGTAGAAGAGGGGTCCTACAATGAGCAGTTCTTC. This codes for CASSVEEGSYNEQFF.

The chain links TRBV6-2 or TRBV6-3 to TRBJ1-1, with D maybe TRBD1 (6 bases). Germline V lookup: CDR1 MNHEY, CDR2 SVGEGT. The CDR3 sequence is 15 residues long. V was pared by 5 bases and J by 7 bases, with 20 bases between. The CDR3 here is CASSQARKGVLEAFF. In DNA form, the CDR3 reads TGTGCCAGCAGTCAAGCGAGGAAGGGGGTTCTTGAAGCTTTCTTT.

The CDR3 sequence: CSIPPPSGAIYNEQFF. CDR3 nucleotides: TGCAGCATTCCTCCCCCTTCTGGGGCGATTTACAATGAGCAGTTCTTC. This chain connects TRBV29-1 to TRBJ2-1; maybe TRBD1 (5 bases). CDR3 length: 16 amino acids. Germline V lookup: CDR1 SQVTM, CDR2 ANQGSEA. The V end lost 8 bases, the J end lost 4 bases, and 24 bases lay between the germline ends.

This clone was seen just once. The V call is TRBV19, the J call TRBJ2-6; 7 nucleotides align to TRBD1. Germline CDR1 is LNHDA and CDR2 is SQIVND (reference sequence). The V segment lost 6 bases and the J segment 4 bases; nucleotides outside the gene matches: 6. This CDR3 spans 15 amino acids. DNA for the CDR3: TGTGCCAGTAGCGACAGGGTGTGGGGGGCCAACGTCCTGACTTTC. Protein: CASSDRVWGANVLTF.

The chain carries TRBV2 and TRBJ2-6; D gene uncertain. CDR1 is SNHLY and CDR2 is FYNNEI in the germline V gene. The CDR3 has 15 amino acids. The V gene lost 1 base and the J gene lost 4 bases, with 8 bases spanning the gap. CDR3 loop: CASSEEGSGANVLTF. The CDR3 DNA is TGTGCCAGCAGTGAAGAAGGATCCGGGGCCAACGTCCTGACTTTC.

The chain has TRBV3-1 (or the pseudogene TRBV3-2) and TRBJ2-7, with 9 bases fitting TRBD1. The CDR3 has 14 amino acids. Per the germline V gene, CDR1 is LGHDT and CDR2 is YNNKEL (reference sequence). The V and J ends lost 4 bases and 0 bases, in that order; junction bases with no gene match: 1. The CDR3 DNA sequence: TGTGCCAGCAGCCCGGACAGGGGCTCCTACGAGCAGTACTTC. Amino acids: CASSPDRGSYEQYF.

This clone showed up just a few times. V is TRBV30 and J is TRBJ1-2; D not certain. The CDR3 spans 13 residues. The V and J ends lost 7 bases and 8 bases respectively, with 20 bases between them. Germline values: CDR1 GTSNPN, CDR2 SVGIG (reference sequence). The DNA of the CDR3 is TGTGCCTCCTTCCCGCCCGGGAGGGAGGGCTACACCTTC. It specifies CASFPPGREGYTF.

The chain has TRBV5-1 and TRBJ2-2; D is undetermined. CDR3 length: 15 amino acids. Looked up from germline, CDR1 is SGHRS and CDR2 is YFSETQ. V was pared by 3 bases and J by 0 bases, with 9 bases between. The DNA of the CDR3 is TGCGCCAGCAGCTGGGGAACCCCGAACACCGGGGAGCTGTTTTTT. This gives the protein CASSWGTPNTGELFF. Together with reference TRBV5-1 and TRBJ2-2, the CDR3 gives the full variable domain: KAGVTQTPRYLIKTRGQQVTLSCSPISGHRSVSWYQQTPGQGLQFLFEYFSETQRNKGNFPGRFSGRQFSNSRSEMNVSTLELGDSALYLCASSWGTPNTGELFFGEGSRLTVL.

The chain joins TRBV5-1 to TRBJ1-4; D gene uncertain. This CDR3 has 14 amino acids. V lost 4 bases, J lost 3 bases, and 10 bases lay in between. Germline V CDR1 and CDR2: SGHRS, YFSETQ. DNA for the CDR3: TGCGCCAGCAGCCAGACGGAGTCTAATGAAAAACTGTTTTTT. This sequence encodes CASSQTESNEKLFF.

The V gene is TRBV10-3, the J gene TRBJ2-7; TRBD1 matches 8 bases. Unmatched junction bases numbered 13, after V lost 4 bases and J lost 5 bases. This CDR3 spans 16 amino acids. CDR1 and CDR2 (germline): ENHRY, SYGVKD. For the CDR3, the DNA is TGTGCCATCAGTGGGCCCGGACAGGGCGAGTCCAACGAGCAGTACTTC. Translated: CAISGPGQGESNEQYF.

This clone is a singleton in its sample. The chain uses TRBV24-1 and TRBJ2-2; D ambiguous. The CDR3 sequence is 16 residues long. V shed 0 bases and J shed 2 bases, with 9 bases lying between them. Germline V gene data show CDR1 as KGHDR and CDR2 as SFDVKD. The CDR3 reads CATSDLGQKNTGELFF. CDR3 nucleotides: TGTGCCACCAGTGATTTGGGTCAGAAAAACACCGGGGAGCTGTTTTTT.

The CDR3 is CASSLLGDQTGYTF. The CDR3 bases are TGTGCCAGCAGCTTGCTGGGGGATCAAACTGGCTACACCTTC. The chain links TRBV5-8 to TRBJ1-2; tentatively, D is TRBD1 (5 bases). V lost 1 base and J 7 bases, leaving 14 bases between the germline ends. CDR1 is SGHTS and CDR2 is YDEGEE in the germline V gene. The CDR3 is 14 amino acids.

The count of this clone is one. This chain links TRBV5-8 with TRBJ1-1; D is uncertain. V lost 4 bases, J lost 4 bases, and 11 bases lay in between. CDR3 length: 13 amino acids. Germline-derived CDR1 and CDR2 are SGHTS and YDEGEE. The CDR3 is CASSLRRTTEAFF. CDR3 bases: TGTGCCAGCAGCCTCCGCCGGACCACTGAAGCTTTCTTT.

V usage is TRBV6-5 and J usage is TRBJ2-7; D is unresolved. Per germline, CDR1 MNHEY and CDR2 SVGAGI. The CDR3 spans 14 residues. Deletions cut 3 bases from V and 1 base from J, with 10 bases between. Here the CDR3 reads CASSYRAPSYEQYF. In DNA, the CDR3 is TGTGCCAGCAGTTATAGGGCACCTTCCTACGAGCAGTACTTC.

The chain employs TRBV13 and TRBJ2-3; the D gene is possibly TRBD2 (6 bases). This CDR3 spans 16 amino acids. Trimming pared 1 base from V and 4 bases from J, leaving 15 bases between. In germline, CDR1 is PRHDT, CDR2 FYEKMQ (reference sequence). The chain's CDR3 is CASSLAGLMDSDTQYF. The CDR3 bases are TGTGCCAGCAGCTTAGCTGGACTAATGGATTCAGATACGCAGTATTTT.

The rearrangement uses TRBV19 and TRBJ1-2, with TRBD1 identical over 7 bases. V gave up 6 bases and J gave up 5 bases; unmatched junction bases: 9. The germline CDR1 and CDR2 sequences are LNHDA and SQIVND (reference sequence). The CDR3 length is 14 residues. CDR3 loop: CASRRGGDSYGYTF. Here the CDR3 DNA reads TGTGCCAGTAGACGAGGGGGCGACTCATATGGCTACACCTTC.

CDR3 region: CASSHEGETQYF. CDR3 bases: TGCGCCAGCAGCCATGAGGGAGAGACCCAGTACTTC. The chain links TRBV4-1 to TRBJ2-5; D possibly corresponds to TRBD2 (5 bases). V shed 3 bases and J shed 4 bases, with 6 bases lying between them. CDR1 and CDR2 from the germline V gene are MGHRA and YSYEKL. This CDR3 has 12 residues.

The genes are TRBV5-4 and TRBJ1-2; D ambiguous. Trimming pared 0 bases from V and 4 bases from J, leaving 4 bases between. Looked up from germline, CDR1 is SGHNT and CDR2 is YYREEE (reference sequence). The CDR3 runs to 12 residues. The CDR3 region is CASSLDFYGYTF. CDR3 coding DNA: TGTGCCAGCAGCTTGGACTTCTATGGCTACACCTTC.

The chain links TRBV4-1 to TRBJ1-4; 7 bases fit TRBD1. The CDR3 spans 18 residues. The germline V gene encodes CDR1 MGHRA and CDR2 YSYEKL. With 2 bases clipped from V and 4 bases from J, the junction kept 13 bases outside the gene matches. The CDR3 coding sequence is TGCGCCAGCAGCCAAAAGATATTGGGGACAGCCGATAATGAAAAACTGTTTTTT. It is translated as CASSQKILGTADNEKLFF.

The chain carries TRBV3-1 (or the pseudogene TRBV3-2) and TRBJ2-2; perhaps TRBD1 as D (6 bases). V was pared by 4 bases and J by 6 bases, with 18 bases between. The CDR3 loop spans 16 amino acids. Germline CDR1 LGHDT, CDR2 YNNKEL (reference sequence). In DNA, the CDR3 is TGTGCCAGCAGCCGAAAAACGACAGGAATGGCCGGGGAGCTGTTTTTT. Amino acid sequence: CASSRKTTGMAGELFF.

This clone was recorded only once. V usage is TRBV7-9 and J usage is TRBJ1-1; D remains ambiguous. The length of the CDR3 is 14 residues. Trimming cost V 4 bases and J 1 base, with 10 bases left between them. Germline V gene sequence: CDR1 SEHNR, CDR2 FQNEAQ (reference sequence). Here the CDR3 DNA reads TGTGCCAGCAGCTCATCAGACACGAACACTGAAGCTTTCTTT. Its translation is CASSSSDTNTEAFF.

V gene TRBV19 combines with J gene TRBJ1-6, with D possibly being TRBD1 (5 bases). This CDR3 region has 15 residues. V dropped 3 bases and J dropped 5 bases, with 11 bases sitting between them. Germline loops: CDR1 LNHDA, CDR2 SQIVND (reference sequence). The CDR3 coding sequence is TGTGCCAGTAGTATGGCGGGGCAGAATAATTCACCCCTCCACTTT. Translating it yields CASSMAGQNNSPLHF. Looking up the rest from reference TRBV19 and TRBJ1-6 gives the full variable domain: DGGITQSPKYLFRKEGQNVTLSCEQNLNHDAMYWYRQDPGQGLRLIYYSQIVNDFQKGDIAEGYSVSREKKESFPLTVTSAQKNPTAFYLCASSMAGQNNSPLHFGNGTRLTVT.

The rearrangement uses TRBV18 and TRBJ1-1, with no clear D. The CDR3 runs to 14 residues. Trimming removed 2 bases from V and 1 base from J, with 8 bases in between. Germline loops: CDR1 KGHSH, CDR2 LQKENI. CDR3 sequence: CASSPGSPNTEAFF. The CDR3 nucleotides are TGTGCCAGCTCACCAGGGTCGCCGAACACTGAAGCTTTCTTT.

The chain uses TRBV18 and TRBJ2-7; D is unresolved. Trimming removed 2 bases from V and 4 bases from J, with 9 bases in between. The CDR3 loop spans 13 amino acids. Germline V gene sequence: CDR1 KGHSH, CDR2 LQKENI. CDR3 loop: CASSPLDQYEQYF. Here the CDR3 DNA reads TGTGCCAGCTCACCATTGGACCAGTACGAGCAGTACTTC. Variable domain in full (rest from reference TRBV18 and TRBJ2-7): NAGVMQNPRHLVRRRGQEARLRCSPMKGHSHVYWYRQLPEEGLKFMVYLQKENIIDESGMPKERFSAEFPKEGPSILRIQQVVRGDSAAYFCASSPLDQYEQYFGPGTRLTVT.

The chain combines TRBV5-1 with TRBJ1-4; D is unclear. The CDR3 runs 14 residues. V gave up 0 bases and J gave up 8 bases, with 11 bases separating them. Germline V gives CDR1 SGHRS, CDR2 YFSETQ. CDR3 DNA sequence: TGCGCCAGCAGCTTGGGGGCCCAAGAAGAAAAACTGTTTTTT. It codes for CASSLGAQEEKLFF.